This TCR beta chain was found in a study of T cell clonotyping in hematopoietic cell transplantation (dated by TCRdb to the early 2020s). Regarding the study in general: The study collected roughly 150 blood samples from about 40 consecutive transplant recipients and their related donors. Recruitment of patients was conducted between 2015 and 2017, and follow-up was continued until September 2020 or death.

The time point label, as the study defines it: 30 days after allo-HCT. Blood from recipients was drawn roughly 28 days before transplant, then again at days 30, 100 and 180 after transplant. Using Nuclei Lysis Solution, genomic DNA was extracted from unfractionated peripheral blood mononuclear cells that were either fresh or cryopreserved. The immunoSEQ assay, a bias-controlled multiplex PCR using V- and J-specific primers, was used to amplify TCR beta CDR3 regions from genomic DNA. In a second PCR step, the CDR3 amplicons were tagged with a proprietary barcode plus Illumina adapter sequences. An Illumina MiSeq instrument was used for sequencing of the CDR3 libraries. For the original study's pipeline: Export and quality control were handled in immunoSEQ Analyzer 3.0, while downstream analyses relied on R Bioconductor and Immunarch. Only productive rearrangements in the normalized downsampled data set went into calculating the repertoire metrics. In the normalized cohort, a clonotype counted as pathologically expanded if the clonotype was larger than 5 templates. The Inverse Simpson Index served as the measure of repertoire diversity. To capture all clonotypes, CMV-specificity analyses were performed on the non-normalized data set. The table was pulled from immuneACCESS by TCRdb, which kept in-frame rearrangements only. Such tables lose some clones; where checked, under half of the loss comes from unresolved V genes, and the rest has no known cause. V and J calls and clone size are as listed in that table; D and trimming were resolved from the DNA. This sample gives 14,000 or so clones in total; approximately 95% of them show up just once. 4.5% of the sample rests with the top ten.

Comment on this clone: Its antigen has not been determined. No base qualities exist here, and no much larger clone lies one base off it.

The V and J ends are trimmed by 4 bases and 1 base, leaving 21 bases between them. Taken from the germline V gene, the CDR1 and CDR2 loops are SGHDT and YYEEEE. From the cysteine up to the phenylalanine, the CDR3 has a length of 19 residues. CDR3 DNA is the only sequence kept; it has 57 bases, read in frame from the first base. The investigation overall reported the following: After transplant, TCR diversity in recipients dropped, and pathologically expanded clonotypes climbed progressively between day 30 and day 180. Donor and pretransplant recipient Inverse Simpson Index values predicted broader posttransplant TCR repertoire diversity. Recipient repertoires showed only a small fraction of overlap with donor repertoires, and over 97% appeared de novo at the given depth. The sample size was limited, and CD4 and CD8 repertoire contributions could not be separated because cells were not sorted.

The sequence came from a male patient aged 60 to 75 who had an allogeneic stem cell transplant from an unrelated donor, so the T cells may come from the graft donor. Some clones in this sample may be carry-over from other donors' samples. The material was PBMCs, obtained 30 days after allogeneic stem cell transplant. The sequence joins TRBV5-6 to TRBJ2-6; the D gene may be TRBD1 or TRBD2, since each aligns over 6 bases. The encoded CDR3 is CASSLGTGHRESGANVLTF. The base sequence is TGTGCCAGCAGCCTTGGGACGGGACATCGGGAGTCTGGGGCCAACGTCCTGACTTTC.